This is a list of T cell receptor beta chains from one sample in a study of T cell responses to AZD1222 COVID-19 vaccine. Libraries were prepared by immunoSEQ multiplex PCR; TCRdb keeps only in-frame clonotypes and omits some of them. The sample records about 140,000 clones, 92% being singletons. The sequencing here drew on peripheral blood, taken on day 0 of AZD1222 vaccination. These receptors were obtained from an adult in good health. CDR3s include the opening cysteine and the closing phenylalanine or tryptophan. D genes are given only for firm matches. Rows may omit the clone size; those that give it use once, few, many or a size class.

>TRBJ1-5|.|TRBV2|.
TGTGCCAGCAGTGAAGGGTTGTACCAGCCCCAGCATTTT
CASSEGLYQPQHF
>TRBJ1-1|.|TRBV9|.
TGTGCCAGCAGCGTAGATGAGGGGGTTTACTCTGAAGCTTTCTTT
CASSVDEGVYSEAFF
>TRBJ2-7|.|TRBV6-5|TRBD2
TGTGCCAGCACTCCCCCTAGCGGGAGTAAGCACGAGCAGTACTTC
CASTPPSGSKHEQYF
>TRBJ2-5|.|TRBV4-1|.
TGCGCCAGCAGCCAAGGCGGAGTCCCCATGGGAGAGACCCAGTACTTC
CASSQGGVPMGETQYF
>TRBJ2-7|.|TRBV10-1|TRBD1
TGCGCCAGCACTGGAGGACAGGGGGCAAGCGAGCAGTACTTC
CASTGGQGASEQYF
>TRBJ2-3|.|TRBV6-5|.
TGTGCCAGCAGTCCCGGGTGGAGCACAGATACGCAGTATTTT
CASSPGWSTDTQYF
>TRBJ1-2|few|TRBV5-1|.
TGCGCCAGCAGCTTCCTAGGTAATGGCTACACCTTC
CASSFLGNGYTF
>TRBJ1-1|.|TRBV28|.
TGTGCCAGCAGTTTTCGGCTGGGTAGGGCTTTCTTT
CASSFRLGRAFF
>TRBJ1-1|.|TRBV6-5|.
TGTGCCAGCAGTTCCGGGGGGACGAGCACCGCTGAAGCTTTCTTT
CASSSGGTSTAEAFF
>TRBJ2-3|.|TRBV27|TRBD1
TGTGCCAGCAGTAGTCCCGGGACAGGGTTTAGGGCAGATACGCAGTATTTT
CASSSPGTGFRADTQYF
>TRBJ2-6|.|TRBV3-1/TRBV3-2|.
TGTGCCAGCAGAGCGGGGGCCAACGTCCTGACTTTC
CASRAGANVLTF
>TRBJ2-7|.|TRBV9|TRBD1
TGTGCCAGCAGCGTAGCAACAGGGGGATCGCCCTACGAGCAGTACTTC
CASSVATGGSPYEQYF
>TRBJ1-4|.|TRBV10-3|.
TGTGCCACCTCCGGGGGGGAAGAAAAACTGTTTTTT
CATSGGEEKLFF
>TRBJ2-7|once|TRBV19|.
TGTGCCAGTAGTCGCTTGGACACCCCCTACGAGCAGTACTTC
CASSRLDTPYEQYF
>TRBJ1-5|.|TRBV5-6|.
TGTGCCAGCAGCTCCTACGTCTCCACAGCCGGGGGCAATCAGCCCCAGCATTTT
CASSSYVSTAGGNQPQHF
>TRBJ2-3|.|TRBV5-6|.
TGTGCCAGCTCCAGACTAGACTTCTTCACAGATACGCAGTATTTT
CASSRLDFFTDTQYF
>TRBJ1-6|.|TRBV5-5|.
TGTGCCAGCAGTTTGGACGGATCACCCCTCCACTTT
CASSLDGSPLHF
>TRBJ1-2|.|TRBV30|.
TGTGCCGCCCTCTCAGGGGTAGGAGGGCTCACCTTC
CAALSGVGGLTF
>TRBJ1-1|.|TRBV20-1|.
TGCAGTGCTAGTCGGGGGGCTGAAGCTTTCTTT
CSASRGAEAFF
>TRBJ1-5|once|TRBV6-1|.
TGTGCCAGCAGTGAAGCAACCAATCAGCCCCAGCATTTT
CASSEATNQPQHF
>TRBJ1-4|.|TRBV5-1|.
TGCGCCAGCAGCGATGCAACTAATGAAAAACTGTTTTTT
CASSDATNEKLFF
>TRBJ1-1|.|TRBV11-2|.
TGTGCCAGCAGCTTAGTCACGAACACTGAAGCTTTCTTT
CASSLVTNTEAFF
>TRBJ2-2|.|TRBV12-5|.
TGTGCTAGTGGTTTGGGAGTTGGCTCCGGGGAGCTGTTTTTT
CASGLGVGSGELFF
>TRBJ1-1|.|TRBV7-8|.
TGTGCCAGCAGCTTAGGGACAGATGATTACACTGAAGCTTTCTTT
CASSLGTDDYTEAFF
>TRBJ2-1|.|TRBV19|TRBD2
TGTGCCAGTAGTACCCAGACTAGCAGGACTAACTACAATGAGCAGTTCTTC
CASSTQTSRTNYNEQFF
>TRBJ1-4|.|TRBV7-2|TRBD1
TGTGCCAGCAGCTTATGGGTTAGGGGACAGGGCTCTGAAAAACTGTTTTTT
CASSLWVRGQGSEKLFF
>TRBJ2-5|.|TRBV5-1|.
TGCGCCAGCAGCGGCAGGGTAGGTCGCGAGACCCAGTACTTC
CASSGRVGRETQYF
>TRBJ1-4|.|TRBV30|TRBD1
TGTGCCTGGAGTCCGGGACAGGGACGGGAAAAACTGTTTTTT
CAWSPGQGREKLFF
>TRBJ2-5|.|TRBV2|TRBD2
TGTGCCAGAAGCGGGAGTACCCATCGAGAGACCCAGTACTTC
CARSGSTHRETQYF
>TRBJ2-7|.|TRBV19|.
TGTGCCAGTAGTTCGTCGGCCGGCCCCTACGAGCAGTACTTC
CASSSSAGPYEQYF
>TRBJ1-6|.|TRBV10-3|TRBD1
TGTGCCATCAGTGAGGGGGGACAGGGAGGTTCACCCCTCCACTTT
CAISEGGQGGSPLHF
>TRBJ2-1|.|TRBV11-2|TRBD2
TGTGCCAGCAGCGACCGCCCTAGCGGGGGGGACAATGAGCAGTTCTTC
CASSDRPSGGDNEQFF
>TRBJ1-1|.|TRBV6-2/TRBV6-3|.
TGTGCCAGCAGTTACTTAGGCCTGAGGACTGAAGCTTTCTTT
CASSYLGLRTEAFF
>TRBJ2-2|.|TRBV3-1/TRBV3-2|.
TGTGCCAGCAGCCAAGGTGGCTTCGCCAAGAACACCGGGGAGCTGTTTTTT
CASSQGGFAKNTGELFF
>TRBJ2-2|.|TRBV19|TRBD2
TGTGCCAGTAGGGTAGCAGGACTAGCGATAAACACCGGGGAGCTGTTTTTT
CASRVAGLAINTGELFF
>TRBJ2-7|.|TRBV6-5|TRBD1
TGTGCCAGCAGCCCGTCGGGACAGAGGTACGAGCAGTACTTC
CASSPSGQRYEQYF
>TRBJ2-7|few|TRBV5-4|.
TGTGCCAGCAGCTTGGCCGGGGCACTAAGCTCCTACGAGCAGTACTTC
CASSLAGALSSYEQYF
>TRBJ1-2|.|TRBV14|.
TGTGCCAGCAGCCCAAGGTACAGTCAAGACTATGGCTACACCTTC
CASSPRYSQDYGYTF
>TRBJ1-1|once|TRBV27|.
TGTGCCAGCAGTCCCGGTGGCACTGAAGCTTTCTTT
CASSPGGTEAFF
>TRBJ1-6|.|TRBV3-1/TRBV3-2|.
TGTGCCAGCAGCCAAGTAGGGGTACAGTCACCCCTCCACTTT
CASSQVGVQSPLHF
>TRBJ2-2|.|TRBV11-2|.
TGTGCCAGCAGCTCTAGGGGGACTGGCACCGGGGAGCTGTTTTTT
CASSSRGTGTGELFF
>TRBJ2-1|.|TRBV6-5|.
TGTGCCAGCAGTTACTCGGGCTTCCAGTTCTTC
CASSYSGFQFF
>TRBJ2-3|.|TRBV6-6|.
TGTGCCAGCAGTTACTCGGGGGCCTCAATCACAGATACGCAGTATTTT
CASSYSGASITDTQYF
>TRBJ1-2|.|TRBV7-8|TRBD1
TGTGCCAGCAGCACCCACAGGGGGGATGGCTACACCTTC
CASSTHRGDGYTF
>TRBJ2-7|.|TRBV7-2|.
TGTGCCAGCAGGTCCGGGCGTGACCTCGACGAGCAGTACTTC
CASRSGRDLDEQYF